This T cell receptor (beta chain) comes out of a study of shared clonotypes between healthy human individuals. Germline assignment: CDR1 MNHEY and CDR2 SVGAGI. The length of the CDR3 is 15 residues. Across several immunoSEQ plates, the genomic DNA of each subset was split evenly. Each PCR replicate from the sorted subsets contained about 200 ng DNA, which is 25,000 to 30,000 T cell genomes. Clones were read by immunoSEQ multiplex PCR, and TCRdb kept only the in-frame ones, dropping some. The sample lists more than 2,000,000 clones, roughly 92% occurring once. Broader study findings: A limitation of the genetic and exposure-history diversity represented arose from few donors. The sharing of roughly 5% of naive CD4 clonotypes was seen across several donors.

Concerning this clone itself: What it binds is unknown. An end of the junction does not agree with germline; a read error may underlie this.

The receptor comes from a man between 18 and 29 years old in good health. Sample: naive CD4+ T cells sorted from blood. Subset denoted: CD45RA+ positively selected. The J gene is TRBJ2-2, the V gene TRBV6-5; possible D gene TRBD2, 6 bases. CDR3 sequence reads: CASSTGGLGTGELLF. CDR3 DNA sequence: TGTGCCAGCAGTACTGGAGGGCTTGGCACCGGGGAGCTGCTTTTT.